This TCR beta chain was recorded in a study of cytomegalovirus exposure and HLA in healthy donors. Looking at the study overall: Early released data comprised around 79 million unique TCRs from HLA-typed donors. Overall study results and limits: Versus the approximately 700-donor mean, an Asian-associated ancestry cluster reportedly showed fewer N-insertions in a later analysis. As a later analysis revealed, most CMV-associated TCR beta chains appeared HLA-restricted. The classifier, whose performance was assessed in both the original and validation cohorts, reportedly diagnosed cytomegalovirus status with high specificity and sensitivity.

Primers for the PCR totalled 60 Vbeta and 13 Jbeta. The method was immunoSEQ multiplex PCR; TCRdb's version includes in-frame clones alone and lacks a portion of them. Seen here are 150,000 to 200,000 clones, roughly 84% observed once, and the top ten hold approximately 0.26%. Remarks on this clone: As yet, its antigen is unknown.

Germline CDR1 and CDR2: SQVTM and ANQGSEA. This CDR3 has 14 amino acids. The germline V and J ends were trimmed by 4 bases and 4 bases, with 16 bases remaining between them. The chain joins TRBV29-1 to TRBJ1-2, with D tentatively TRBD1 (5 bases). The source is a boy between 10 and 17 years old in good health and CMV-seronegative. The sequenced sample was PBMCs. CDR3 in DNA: TGCAGCGTTGGCCGCAGGGTTAGTGTCTATGGCTACACCTTC. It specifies CSVGRRVSVYGYTF.